A single sample gave rise to the 3 T cell receptor beta chains below, sequenced in a study of T cell responses to AZD1222 COVID-19 vaccine. TCRdb's copy holds only in-frame clones and misses some; the assay was immunoSEQ multiplex PCR. The sample has 150,000 or so clones, over 90% seen once; the top ten hold under 6.5%. The specimen was peripheral blood, collected on day 0 of AZD1222 vaccination. The receptors stem from an adult in good health.

The chain links TRBV19 to TRBJ1-5; no clear D gene. The CDR3 has 15 amino acids. The V gene lost 4 bases and the J gene lost 5 bases, with 15 bases spanning the gap. Germline lookup yields CDR1 LNHDA and CDR2 SQIVND (reference sequence). The CDR3 DNA is TGTGCCAGTAGTACCCTGGACGCGGACCATCAGCCCCAGCATTTT. It is translated as CASSTLDADHQPQHF.

V and J are TRBV9 and TRBJ1-6; TRBD1 agrees at 8 bases. The CDR3 contains 15 residues. The germline V gene encodes CDR1 SGDLS and CDR2 YYNGEE. V lost 1 base and J lost 7; bases outside the gene matches: 4. The CDR3 is CASSVTWTGNSPLHF. DNA for the CDR3: TGTGCCAGCAGCGTAACCTGGACAGGGAATTCACCCCTCCACTTT.

CDR3 loop: CASRDRGLRDYGYTF. In nucleotides, the CDR3 is TGTGCCAGCAGGGACAGGGGCCTTCGGGACTATGGCTACACCTTC. The chain is built from TRBV6-5 and TRBJ1-2; 9 positions agree with TRBD1. CDR3 size: 15 residues. Trimming took 6 bases from V and 3 from J; bases not matched to a gene: 8. CDR1 and CDR2 (germline): MNHEY, SVGAGI.